This TCR beta chain was obtained from a study of cytomegalovirus exposure and HLA in healthy donors. Overall study: In a previous analysis, around 120 million unique TCR beta sequences were found from 170 million or so T cells.

Amplification used 60 Vbeta primers and 13 Jbeta primers. Assay: immunoSEQ multiplex PCR; the TCRdb copy retains only in-frame clones and omits some. Of approximately 91,000 clones listed, about two thirds are singletons. The CDR3 consists of 16 residues. Trimming removed 7 bases from V and 6 bases from J; junction bases left unmatched: 13. Per germline, CDR1 SGHNT and CDR2 YENEEA. Study findings and constraints: Segments of the TCR beta V type were, in most cases, productive about 87% or about 30% of the time in an earlier analysis.

Details on this clone: Antigen: not known.

This sequence originates from a human donor in good health. V is TRBV11-3 and J is TRBJ2-3; 10 positions agree with TRBD1. The sample was PBMCs. CDR3 sequence (DNA): TGTGCCAGCACTCCGACCCGGACAGGGGGAGGGGATACGCAGTATTTT. Its translation: CASTPTRTGGGDTQYF. Using reference TRBV11-3 and TRBJ2-3 for the parts outside the CDR3, the full variable domain is EAGVVQSPRYKIIEKKQPVAFWCNPISGHNTLYWYLQNLGQGPELLIRYENEEAVDDSQLPKDRFSAERLKGVDSTLKIQPAELGDSAVYLCASTPTRTGGGDTQYFGPGTRLTVL.